The entry that follows covers one T cell receptor beta chain sequence. What it binds is unknown. The data were obtained in a study of Graves' ophthalmopathy and Graves' hyperthyroidism. Overall study results and limits: Blood repertoires reportedly contained most expanded thyroid clonotypes above 0.001 frequency.

The CDR3 is 16 residues long. V lost 10 bases to trimming and J lost 5 bases, with 26 bases between them. Germline V gives CDR1 ENHRY, CDR2 SYGVKD. Enrolled hyperthyroidism patients had a new diagnosis, a duration under 2 months, and an age of 18 to 65. Additional autoimmune diseases, uncontrolled infections, pregnancy or lactation disqualified patients. Clinical symptoms, serum thyroxine, TRAb, thyroid ultrasound and orbital computed tomography formed the basis of diagnosis. From RNA, the CDR3 regions of TCR beta chains were amplified and sequenced. Investigators did first-round RT-PCR with HTBI primers, then second-round multiplex PCR. TCRdb redid the calling of the multiplex PCR reads with MiXCR, one entry per CDR3 protein. Of 560,000 or so distinct CDR3 sequences listed, under 45% were seen once; the top ten hold 4% to 5%.

Sequenced sample: peripheral blood or thyroid tissue (not recorded which). The chain combines TRBV10-3 with TRBJ1-1; no definite D call. This TCR was sampled from an adult man with Graves' hyperthyroidism. This CDR3 is CASASLVGGSQTEAFF. In DNA, the CDR3 is TGTGCCAGCGCCTCTCTCGTGGGCGGGTCACAAACTGAAGCTTTCTTT.